Detailed here is one T cell receptor (beta chain). Its specificity is not known. These data come from a study of cytomegalovirus exposure and HLA in healthy donors. This PCR relied on a set of 60 Vbeta primers and 13 Jbeta primers. The protocol was immunoSEQ multiplex PCR, while the TCRdb copy is restricted to in-frame clones and leaves out a portion. The repertoire includes some 120,000 clones, over 60% of them detected once, and about 3.5% sits in the top ten. Trimming stripped 2 bases from V and 4 bases from J, with 9 bases between. In germline, CDR1 is WNHNN, CDR2 SYGVQD (reference sequence). This CDR3 has 13 amino acids. Study-level results: Altogether, some 170 TCR beta chains were recorded as cytomegalovirus-associated. As was reported, the classifier diagnosed cytomegalovirus status with high specificity and sensitivity. For presence/absence analyses, sequencing depth was assumed to be roughly uniform across donors. Some V segments, including TRBV6-2 and TRBV6-3, were excluded as indistinguishable.

The sequence was obtained from a man aged 25-40 years in good health and CMV-seronegative. The specimen sequenced was PBMCs. The chain has TRBV10-1 and TRBJ2-7; D possibly corresponds to TRBD2 (6 bases). DNA for the CDR3: TGCGCCAGCAGTGAGAGGAGGGGATACGAGCAGTACTTC. This encodes CASSERRGYEQYF.